This T cell receptor beta chain derives from a study of blood T cell repertoires in COVID-19. For the study at large: Samples representing acute and convalescent COVID-19 were sourced from the United States, Italy and Spain. The cDNA or gDNA used as material had been derived from T cells, B-cell-depleted T cells, or PBMCs.

Authors' analysis steps: Estimation of nucleated cell counts was performed using reference gene primer amplification. The protocol was immunoSEQ multiplex PCR, while the TCRdb copy is restricted to in-frame clones and leaves out a portion. That table gives V, J and clone size, and the DNA gave D and trimming. The table shows around 130,000 clones, with approximately 88% occurring only once. This CDR3 is built from 12 residues. Deletions cut 1 base from V and 11 bases from J, with 12 bases between. What was sequenced was peripheral blood. The TCR originated in a woman of 80 years or more with acute or convalescent COVID-19. The chain carries TRBV12-3 or TRBV12-4 and TRBJ2-7, with TRBD2 as a possible D gene (6 bases). The CDR3 bases are TGTGCCAGCAGTTTAGTGGGGGGAAGGGAGTACTTC. Encoded protein: CASSLVGGREYF.